This T cell receptor (beta chain) was observed in a study of blood T cells in healthy people across ages. Study-level points and caveats: Older age coincided with a roughly linear decline in TCR beta diversity per million T cells. Nothing was known about donor CMV status, and this possibly confounded expanded clonotype changes.

CDR1 SEHNR and CDR2 FQNEAQ come from the germline V gene (reference sequence). Losses at the gene ends were 1 base for V and 2 bases for J; bases not matched to a gene: 10. The CDR3 runs to 18 residues. This clonotype has only one observation. Its target is unknown. The authors ran a second PCR of 7 to 11 cycles using a sample-barcoded 5' primer and a J-beta primer mix. TCRdb redid the calling of the 5' RACE reads with MiXCR, one entry per CDR3 protein. The data show about 670,000 distinct CDR3 sequences, with 52% seen just once and approximately 13% held by the top ten. Sequencing used blood. This TCR was sampled from a woman older than 75 in good health. This rearrangement joins TRBV7-9 to TRBJ2-4, with 8 bases lining up with TRBD2. The DNA for the CDR3 is TGTGCCAGCAGCTTAGGTTTCGCGACTAGCGTATCCAAAAACATTCAGTACTTC. Translating it yields CASSLGFATSVSKNIQYF.